The entry below gives a single T cell receptor beta chain sequence along with its context. Its specificity is unknown. This sample is part of a study of cytomegalovirus exposure and HLA in healthy donors. Primers: 60 Vbeta forward and 13 Jbeta reverse. Assay: immunoSEQ multiplex PCR; the TCRdb copy retains only in-frame clones and omits some. The sample table includes roughly 45,000 clones. Germline-derived CDR1 and CDR2 are PRHDT and FYEKMQ (reference sequence). Between the trimmed V and J ends, which lost 4 bases and 3 bases, there was a span of 2 bases. This CDR3 is built from 11 residues. Study-wide points: Being indistinguishable, some V segments were excluded, TRBV6-2 and TRBV6-3 among them. Near-uniform donor sequencing depth was presumed by presence/absence analyses.

Sequencing was carried out using PBMCs. The receptor comes from a woman aged 25 to 39 in good health and CMV-seronegative. The V and J genes are TRBV13 and TRBJ2-3, with unresolved D. CDR3 in DNA: TGTGCCAGCAGCTCGACAGATACGCAGTATTTT. It codes for CASSSTDTQYF. The variable domain in full, with the rest retrieved from reference TRBV13 and TRBJ2-3, is AAGVIQSPRHLIKEKRETATLKCYPIPRHDTVYWYQQGPGQDPQFLISFYEKMQSDKGSIPDRFSAQQFSDYHSELNMSSLELGDSALYFCASSSTDTQYFGPGTRLTVL.